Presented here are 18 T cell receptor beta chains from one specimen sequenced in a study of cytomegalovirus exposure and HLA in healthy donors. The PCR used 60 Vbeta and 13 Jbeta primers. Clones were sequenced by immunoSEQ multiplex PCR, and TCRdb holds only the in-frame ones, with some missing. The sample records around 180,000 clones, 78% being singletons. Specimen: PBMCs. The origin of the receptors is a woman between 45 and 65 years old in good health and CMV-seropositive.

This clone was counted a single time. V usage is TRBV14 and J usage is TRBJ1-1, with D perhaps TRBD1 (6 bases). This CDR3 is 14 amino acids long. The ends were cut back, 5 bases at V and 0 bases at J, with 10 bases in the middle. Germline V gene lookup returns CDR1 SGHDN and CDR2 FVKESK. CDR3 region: CASSRRGLNTEAFF. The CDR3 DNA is TGTGCCAGCAGCAGGCGGGGGCTGAACACTGAAGCTTTCTTT.

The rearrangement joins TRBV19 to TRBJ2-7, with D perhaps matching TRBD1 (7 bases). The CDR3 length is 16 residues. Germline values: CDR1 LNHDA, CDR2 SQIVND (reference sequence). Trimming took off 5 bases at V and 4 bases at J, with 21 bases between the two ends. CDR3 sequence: CASSPLGQEGRYEQYF. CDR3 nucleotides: TGTGCCAGTAGTCCCCTCGGACAGGAGGGACGTTACGAGCAGTACTTC.

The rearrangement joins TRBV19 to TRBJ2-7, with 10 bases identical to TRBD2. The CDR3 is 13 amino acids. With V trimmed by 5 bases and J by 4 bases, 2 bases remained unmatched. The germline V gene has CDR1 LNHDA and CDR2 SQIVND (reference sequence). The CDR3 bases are TGTGCCAGTAGTTTACTAGCGGGGTACGAGCAGTACTTC. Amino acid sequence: CASSLLAGYEQYF.

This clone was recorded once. This CDR3 is CASSVRQDSTEAFF. Written as DNA, the CDR3 is TGTGCCAGCAGCGTCCGACAGGATTCGACTGAAGCTTTCTTT. This chain connects TRBV9 to TRBJ1-1; D perhaps matches TRBD1 (6 bases). In germline, CDR1 is SGDLS, CDR2 YYNGEE. This CDR3 spans 14 amino acids. Deletions cut 2 bases from V and 5 bases from J, with 13 bases between.

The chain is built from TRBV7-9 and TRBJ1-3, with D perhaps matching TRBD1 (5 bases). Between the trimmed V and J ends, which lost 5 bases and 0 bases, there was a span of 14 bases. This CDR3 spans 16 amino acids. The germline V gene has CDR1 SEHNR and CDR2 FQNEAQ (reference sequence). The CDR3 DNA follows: TGTGCCAGCAGCCCCCGGGACTTTAACTCTGGAAACACCATATATTTT. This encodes CASSPRDFNSGNTIYF.

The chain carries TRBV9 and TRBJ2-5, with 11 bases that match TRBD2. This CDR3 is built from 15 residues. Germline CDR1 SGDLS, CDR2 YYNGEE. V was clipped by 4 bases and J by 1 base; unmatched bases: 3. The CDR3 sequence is CASSKLAGAQETQYF. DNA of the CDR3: TGTGCCAGCAGCAAACTAGCGGGGGCCCAAGAGACCCAGTACTTC.

CDR3: CASSHGGTASNQPQHF. For the CDR3, the DNA is TGCGCCAGCAGCCACGGTGGAACAGCTAGCAATCAGCCCCAGCATTTT. V gene TRBV4-1 combines with J gene TRBJ1-5, with D hard to call. V was trimmed by 3 bases and J by 0 bases, leaving 12 bases between them. The CDR3 runs 16 residues. CDR1 and CDR2 from the germline V gene are MGHRA and YSYEKL.

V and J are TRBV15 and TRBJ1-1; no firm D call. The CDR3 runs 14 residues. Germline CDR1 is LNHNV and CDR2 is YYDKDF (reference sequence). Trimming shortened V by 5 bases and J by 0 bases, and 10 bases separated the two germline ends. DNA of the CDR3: TGTGCCACCAGCCCCAACAATTTGAACACTGAAGCTTTCTTT. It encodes CATSPNNLNTEAFF.

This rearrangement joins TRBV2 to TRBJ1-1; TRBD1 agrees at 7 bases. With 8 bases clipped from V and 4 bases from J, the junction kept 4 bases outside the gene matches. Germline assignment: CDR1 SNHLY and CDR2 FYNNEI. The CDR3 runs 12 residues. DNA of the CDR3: TGTGCCAGCTGCTCAGGGGGCACTGAAGCTTTCTTT. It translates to CASCSGGTEAFF.

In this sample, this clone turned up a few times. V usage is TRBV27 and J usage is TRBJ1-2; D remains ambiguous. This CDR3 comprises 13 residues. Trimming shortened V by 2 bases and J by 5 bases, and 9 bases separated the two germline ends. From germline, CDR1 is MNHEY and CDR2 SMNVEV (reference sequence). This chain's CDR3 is CASSLGQLYGYTF. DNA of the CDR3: TGTGCCAGCAGTTTAGGGCAGTTATATGGCTACACCTTC.

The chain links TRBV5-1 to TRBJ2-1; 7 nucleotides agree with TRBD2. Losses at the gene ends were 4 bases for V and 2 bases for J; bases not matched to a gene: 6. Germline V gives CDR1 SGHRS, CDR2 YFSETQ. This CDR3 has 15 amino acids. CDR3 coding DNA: TGCGCCAGCAGCCAGAGCGGGGCCCCCTACAATGAGCAGTTCTTC. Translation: CASSQSGAPYNEQFF.

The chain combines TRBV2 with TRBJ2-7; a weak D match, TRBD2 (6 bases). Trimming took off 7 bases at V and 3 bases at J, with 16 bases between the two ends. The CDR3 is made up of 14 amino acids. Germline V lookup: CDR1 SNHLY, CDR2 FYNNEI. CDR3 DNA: TGTGCCAGCATTCAGGCGGGGATAGGCTACGAGCAGTACTTC. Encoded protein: CASIQAGIGYEQYF.

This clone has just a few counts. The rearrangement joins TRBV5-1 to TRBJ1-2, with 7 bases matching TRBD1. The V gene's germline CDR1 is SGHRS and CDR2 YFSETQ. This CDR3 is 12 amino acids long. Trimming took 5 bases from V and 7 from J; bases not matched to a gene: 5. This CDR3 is CASSSDRVGYTF. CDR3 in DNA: TGCGCCAGCAGTTCCGACAGGGTTGGCTACACCTTC.

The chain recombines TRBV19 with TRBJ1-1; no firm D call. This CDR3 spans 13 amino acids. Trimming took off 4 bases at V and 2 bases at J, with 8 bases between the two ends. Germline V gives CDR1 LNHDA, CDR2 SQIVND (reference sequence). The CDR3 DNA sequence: TGTGCCAGTAGTAAAGGGAGAAACACTGAAGCTTTCTTT. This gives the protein CASSKGRNTEAFF.

The DNA for the CDR3 is TGTGCCAGTAGTATAGCTCCTTGGACAGGGGGCTCAACTAATGAAAAACTGTTTTTT. It specifies CASSIAPWTGGSTNEKLFF. This sequence joins TRBV19 and TRBJ1-4, with 11 bases identical to TRBD1. The CDR3 is 19 residues long. After removal of 1 base from V and 0 bases from J, the junction contained 7 bases not matched to a gene. CDR1 and CDR2 from the germline V gene are LNHDA and SQIVND (reference sequence).

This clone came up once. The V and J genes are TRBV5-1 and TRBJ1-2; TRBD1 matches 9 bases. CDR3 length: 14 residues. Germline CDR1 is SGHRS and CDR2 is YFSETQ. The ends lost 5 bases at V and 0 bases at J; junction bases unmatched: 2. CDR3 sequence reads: CASSRTGANYGYTF. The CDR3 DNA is TGCGCCAGCAGTAGGACAGGGGCTAACTATGGCTACACCTTC.

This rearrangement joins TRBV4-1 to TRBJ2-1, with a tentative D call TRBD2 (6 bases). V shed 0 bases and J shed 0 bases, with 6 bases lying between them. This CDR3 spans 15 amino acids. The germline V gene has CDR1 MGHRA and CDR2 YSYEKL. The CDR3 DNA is TGCGCCAGCAGCCAAGACGGGAGCTCCTACAATGAGCAGTTCTTC. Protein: CASSQDGSSYNEQFF.

The CDR3: CASGPAGQTYEQYF. The CDR3 nucleotides read TGTGCTAGTGGTCCAGCGGGGCAAACCTACGAGCAGTACTTC. V is TRBV12-5 and J is TRBJ2-7, with TRBD2 matching 7 bases. Germline values: CDR1 LGHNT, CDR2 FRNRAP. This CDR3 region has 14 residues. Trimming at V came to 5 bases and at J to 2 bases, leaving 6 bases not matched to a gene.